A selection of T cell receptor beta chains follows, all from one sample in a study of beta chain features in type 1 diabetes. Assay used: immunoSEQ multiplex PCR; TCRdb lists only in-frame clones, some missing. The sample records around 400,000 clones, about 15% being singletons. Sequencing used naive CD4+ T cells from blood. The receptors come from a woman aged 18-35 years in good health. CDR3s include the opening cysteine and the closing phenylalanine or tryptophan. A D gene is named only where the DNA matches it firmly. The listing skips clone size in some rows; elsewhere it reads once, few, many or a size class.

D	V	size	J	CDR3	DNA
TRBD2	TRBV19	few	TRBJ2-7	CASSPGTSEYEQYF	TGTGCCAGTAGTCCCGGGACTAGTGAGTACGAGCAGTACTTC
.	TRBV13	few	TRBJ2-7	CASSLIRDTYEQYF	TGTGCCAGCAGCCTGATCCGGGACACCTACGAGCAGTACTTC
TRBD2	TRBV4-2	.	TRBJ2-7	CASSSGLAGPYEQYF	TGTGCCAGCAGCTCGGGACTAGCGGGACCCTACGAGCAGTACTTC
.	TRBV7-2	.	TRBJ1-2	CASSLGQNYGYTF	TGTGCCAGCAGTTTAGGACAGAACTATGGCTACACCTTC
TRBD1	TRBV18	.	TRBJ1-5	CASSPPGAGGYGNQPQHF	TGTGCCAGCTCACCACCGGGGGCAGGGGGCTATGGCAATCAGCCCCAGCATTTT
.	TRBV30	.	TRBJ2-4	CAWSVGQKNIQYF	TGTGCCTGGAGTGTAGGACAGAAAAACATTCAGTACTTC
TRBD1	TRBV5-4	.	TRBJ2-5	CASSRGGQGAWETQYF	TGTGCCAGCAGCCGGGGCGGACAGGGTGCGTGGGAGACCCAGTACTTC
TRBD2	TRBV29-1	.	TRBJ2-2	CSVLLAGGGTGELFF	TGCAGCGTTCTTCTAGCGGGAGGCGGCACCGGGGAGCTGTTTTTT
.	TRBV25-1	few	TRBJ2-1	CASSENRVVDEQFF	TGTGCCAGCAGTGAAAACAGGGTTGTCGATGAGCAGTTCTTC
.	TRBV27	.	TRBJ1-5	CASSLRGRGNQPQHF	TGTGCCAGCAGTTTAAGGGGGAGAGGCAATCAGCCCCAGCATTTT
TRBD2	TRBV28	.	TRBJ2-5	CASTTGGLQETQYF	TGTGCCAGCACGACGGGGGGTCTGCAAGAGACCCAGTACTTC